This passage covers 16 T cell receptor beta chains from one sample sequenced in a study of blood T cell repertoires in COVID-19. Data came from immunoSEQ multiplex PCR; TCRdb stores just in-frame clones and leaves some out. The sample lists roughly 57,000 clones; less than 85% were seen once. Sequenced material: peripheral blood. The receptors derive from a woman in her seventies with acute or convalescent COVID-19.

The chain combines TRBV5-5 with TRBJ1-1; 7 bases are shared with TRBD1. After removal of 2 bases from V and 5 bases from J, the junction contained 6 bases not matched to a gene. Germline CDR1 and CDR2: SGHKS and YYEKEE (reference sequence). This CDR3 contains 14 residues. The CDR3 region has the DNA TGTGCCAGCAGCTTAATACAGGGGAAGACTGAAGCTTTCTTT. This codes for CASSLIQGKTEAFF.

This clone has a single count. A much larger clone differs by one base, so this may be a read error. V gene TRBV7-9 combines with J gene TRBJ1-2, with D hard to call. Germline V gives CDR1 SEHNR, CDR2 FQNEAQ (reference sequence). Trimming stripped 2 bases from V and 0 bases from J, with 4 bases between. CDR3 size: 13 residues. The CDR3 nucleotides read TGTGCCAGCAGCTTAACAGCTAACTATGGCTACACCTTC. Its protein is CASSLTANYGYTF.

The chain is built from TRBV6-5 and TRBJ2-3; 9 bases fit TRBD1. From germline, CDR1 is MNHEY and CDR2 SVGAGI. The CDR3 loop spans 15 amino acids. V lost 5 bases to trimming and J lost 8 bases; unmatched junction nucleotides: 11. CDR3 amino acids: CASSQQGAAGSTQYF. The CDR3 nucleotides are TGTGCCAGCAGTCAACAGGGGGCGGCGGGGAGTACGCAGTATTTT.

This chain joins TRBV29-1 and TRBJ1-1; 7 bases line up with TRBD1. V gave up 3 bases and J gave up 1 base; unmatched junction bases: 5. CDR1 and CDR2 (germline): SQVTM, ANQGSEA. The length of the CDR3 is 14 residues. Written as DNA, the CDR3 is TGCAGCGTTGATAACAGGGGAAGGAACACTGAAGCTTTCTTT. Translated, it gives CSVDNRGRNTEAFF.

The chain has TRBV24-1 and TRBJ2-7; 11 nucleotides line up with TRBD1. Germline lookup yields CDR1 KGHDR and CDR2 SFDVKD. The CDR3 is 17 amino acids. V gave up 9 bases and J gave up 2 bases; unmatched junction bases: 14. CDR3 sequence (DNA): TGTGCCACCTCAGAGCAGGCGGGACAGGGGGGGCCCTACGAGCAGTACTTC. This translates into CATSEQAGQGGPYEQYF.

J is TRBJ1-5 and V is TRBV7-7; a weak D match, TRBD1 (5 bases). The length of the CDR3 is 13 residues. Germline CDR1 SSHAT, CDR2 FNYEAQ (reference sequence). The CDR3 DNA follows: TGTGCTACCAGTATCGGGGGAAATCAGCCCCAGCATTTT. Protein sequence: CATSIGGNQPQHF.

This clone was seen a handful of times. The chain carries TRBV5-1 and TRBJ1-2; 8 bases match TRBD1. J was trimmed by 9 bases and V by 4 bases; bases with no gene match: 8. CDR1 and CDR2 (germline): SGHRS, YFSETQ. The CDR3 has 13 residues. This CDR3 is CASSPGTGMSYTF. The CDR3 DNA reads TGCGCCAGCAGCCCTGGGACAGGCATGAGCTACACCTTC. The whole variable domain, remainder taken from reference TRBV5-1 and TRBJ1-2, is KAGVTQTPRYLIKTRGQQVTLSCSPISGHRSVSWYQQTPGQGLQFLFEYFSETQRNKGNFPGRFSGRQFSNSRSEMNVSTLELGDSALYLCASSPGTGMSYTFGSGTRLTVV.

This clone has only a few counts. The rearrangement links TRBV12-3 or TRBV12-4 to TRBJ1-1, with TRBD1 matching over 7 bases. The junction had 5 bases not matched to a gene; V was cut back by 5 bases and J by 8 bases. The CDR3 is made up of 12 amino acids. The CDR3 sequence is CASSRQGLEAFF. The CDR3 DNA reads as TGTGCCAGCAGTAGACAGGGTCTCGAAGCTTTCTTT.

The chain joins TRBV25-1 to TRBJ1-1, with D uncertain. V was pared by 4 bases and J by 7 bases, with 16 bases between. Germline lookup yields CDR1 MGHDK and CDR2 SYGVNS. The length of the CDR3 is 14 residues. The CDR3 DNA is TGTGCCAGCAGTGTCCACCGAGGGCCCGGTGAAGCTTTCTTT. Its protein product is CASSVHRGPGEAFF.

The V call is TRBV7-9, the J call TRBJ1-1; D perhaps matches TRBD1 (5 bases). Germline V gives CDR1 SEHNR, CDR2 FQNEAQ (reference sequence). This CDR3 is 14 amino acids long. V lost 8 bases and J lost 1, with 14 bases in between. CDR3 in DNA: TGTGCCAGCCAGAACGGGGGTGGGAACACTGAAGCTTTCTTT. This codes for CASQNGGGNTEAFF.

This clone was observed a few times. This chain's CDR3 is CASSLEAGGQQYF. The CDR3 bases are TGTGCCAGCAGCTTAGAGGCGGGAGGACAGCAGTACTTC. This chain links TRBV11-2 with TRBJ2-7, with 8 bases matching TRBD2. CDR1 and CDR2 from the germline V gene are SGHAT and FQNNGV. The trim removed 0 bases at V and 8 bases at J, leaving 3 bases unmatched. This CDR3 has 13 residues.

The chain recombines TRBV12-5 with TRBJ2-1; 9 bases agree with TRBD2. CDR1 is LGHNT and CDR2 is FRNRAP in the germline V gene. There are 15 residues in the CDR3. Trimming at V came to 7 bases and at J to 4 bases, leaving 8 bases not matched to a gene. The CDR3 protein is CASVLAGFGYNEQFF. In DNA form, the CDR3 reads TGTGCTAGTGTCCTAGCGGGGTTCGGTTACAATGAGCAGTTCTTC.

This clone was counted a few times. The chain uses TRBV3-1 (or the pseudogene TRBV3-2) and TRBJ2-5, with D possibly matching TRBD1 (6 bases). V was cut by 1 base and J by 1 base, with 10 bases left in between. The CDR3 contains 15 residues. Germline V gene sequence: CDR1 LGHDT, CDR2 YNNKEL (reference sequence). CDR3 protein: CASSQVIGGQETQYF. CDR3 nucleotides: TGTGCCAGCAGCCAAGTAATAGGGGGCCAAGAGACCCAGTACTTC.

The V call is TRBV6-6, the J call TRBJ1-2; TRBD1 agrees at 9 bases. Trimming took 5 bases from V and 4 from J; bases not matched to a gene: 11. This CDR3 is built from 16 residues. Germline V lookup: CDR1 MNHNY, CDR2 SVGAGI (reference sequence). CDR3 bases: TGTGCCAGCAGTCGGGCCGGGACAGGGTCTGCCTATGGCTACACCTTC. This translates into CASSRAGTGSAYGYTF.

The V call is TRBV29-1, the J call TRBJ1-2, with D perhaps matching TRBD1 (5 bases). The germline V and J ends were trimmed by 7 bases and 0 bases, with 12 bases remaining between them. Germline V gene lookup returns CDR1 SQVTM and CDR2 ANQGSEA. The CDR3 contains 13 residues. The DNA of the CDR3 is TGCAGCGCCTCGACAGAAACTAACTATGGCTACACCTTC. Translating it yields CSASTETNYGYTF.

The rearrangement uses TRBV2 and TRBJ1-4, with 8 nucleotides matching TRBD1. The trim removed 6 bases at V and 7 bases at J, leaving 10 bases unmatched. The CDR3 totals 15 residues. Germline CDR1 and CDR2: SNHLY and FYNNEI. The CDR3 is CASRPGGRGREKLFF. The CDR3, as DNA: TGTGCCAGCAGACCAGGGGGCAGGGGGCGTGAAAAACTGTTTTTT.